The rows below give T cell receptor beta chains drawn from one sample of a study of T cell responses to AZD1222 COVID-19 vaccine. Using immunoSEQ multiplex PCR, the repertoire was profiled, and TCRdb retains in-frame clones only, with some absent. The sample lists some 90,000 clones, approximately 89% occurring once. The source material was peripheral blood, sampled on day 0 of MenACWY control vaccination. The receptors come from an adult in good health. Both conserved end residues are part of each CDR3. A D gene is named only where the DNA matches it firmly. Expanded clones are given a class, and other clones once, few, many or no size at all.

TRBD1 TRBJ1-5 TRBV19 NA TGTGCCAGTAGTATATTTGGACAGGCCAGTCAGCCCCAGCATTTT CASSIFGQASQPQHF
NA TRBJ1-2 TRBV28 NA TGTGCCAGCAGCGAGATCCGGGACACCCTGAACTATGGCTACACCTTC CASSEIRDTLNYGYTF
NA TRBJ2-2 TRBV19 NA TGTGCCAGTACTGCTAGCATGGGACCCGGGGAGCTGTTTTTT CASTASMGPGELFF
NA TRBJ2-2 TRBV4-2 NA TGTGCCAGCAGCCAAGTTACTCTTGGGACCGGGGAGCTGTTTTTT CASSQVTLGTGELFF
NA TRBJ2-7 TRBV10-2 NA TGCGCCAGCAGTGTGGTAAGATACGAGCAGTACTTC CASSVVRYEQYF
TRBD1 TRBJ1-1 TRBV28 NA TGTGCCAGCCGGACAGGGGGGGACACTGAAGCTTTCTTT CASRTGGDTEAFF
TRBD1 TRBJ1-5 TRBV11-2 NA TGTGCCAGCAGCTCCGGGGGGACAGGGGGTCAGCCCCAGCATTTT CASSSGGTGGQPQHF
NA TRBJ2-1 TRBV5-5 NA TGTGCCAGCAGCTTGGTACACTCAGGGTTCCTGTACAATGAGCAGTTCTTC CASSLVHSGFLYNEQFF
NA TRBJ1-2 TRBV6-5 NA TGTGCCAGCCAGGGTAAAACAGGGATCGGTGGCTACACCTTC CASQGKTGIGGYTF
TRBD1 TRBJ1-1 TRBV18 NA TGTGCCAGCTCACCTTTTGGGACAGGGCTAATTTCTCTAACTGAAGCTTTCTTT CASSPFGTGLISLTEAFF
TRBD2 TRBJ2-1 TRBV7-3 NA TGTGCCAGCAGCACCGCGACAGGGCGTCTAGCGGGAGCTCCGTTCTTC CASSTATGRLAGAPFF
NA TRBJ2-7 TRBV11-3 NA TGTGCCAGCAGCTACATGCACGGCTCCTACGAGCAGTACTTC CASSYMHGSYEQYF
NA TRBJ1-1 TRBV6-5 NA TGTGCCAGCAGTTACTCGGGGGTAGGGAACACTGAAGCTTTCTTT CASSYSGVGNTEAFF
NA TRBJ2-2 TRBV11-3 NA TGTGCCAGCAGCTGGACGGAGAACACCGGGGAGCTGTTTTTT CASSWTENTGELFF
NA TRBJ2-1 TRBV21-1 NA TGTGCCAGCAGTCCGGCGGGGGGGCCTGTGAATGAGCAGTTCTTC CASSPAGGPVNEQFF
TRBD1 TRBJ1-2 TRBV6-2/TRBV6-3 NA TGTGCCAGCAGTTACAGACCGCAGGGGGCTGGCTACACCTTC CASSYRPQGAGYTF
NA TRBJ1-1 TRBV7-2 NA TGTGCCAGCAGCTTAGCAGTTGGGAACACTGAAGCTTTCTTT CASSLAVGNTEAFF
TRBD2 TRBJ2-2 TRBV2 few TGTGCCAGCAGCCGTAGCGGGGAGAACACCGGGGAGCTGTTTTTT CASSRSGENTGELFF
NA TRBJ2-4 TRBV21-1 once TGTGCCAGCAGCAGAGGCAGAGAGGGAGAAGCCAAAAACATTCAGTACTTC CASSRGREGEAKNIQYF
TRBD1 TRBJ1-6 TRBV23-1 NA TGCGCCAGCAGTCAATCCGGTTTGGGACAGGGGGCGGATTCACCCCTCCACTTT CASSQSGLGQGADSPLHF
NA TRBJ2-7 TRBV4-2 NA TGTGCCAGCAGCCGCGACCTGGGGGGTTCGTACGAGCAGTACTTC CASSRDLGGSYEQYF
NA TRBJ2-1 TRBV12-3/TRBV12-4 NA TGTGCCAGCAGTTTGACAGGCCGGTGGCAGTTCTTC CASSLTGRWQFF
NA TRBJ2-7 TRBV6-2/TRBV6-3 NA TGTGCCAGCAGCCCCTTCGTGGGCGAGCAGTACTTC CASSPFVGEQYF
NA TRBJ1-1 TRBV6-6 NA TGTGCCAGCAGATCGACAGGCCCTTTCGCTTTCTTT CASRSTGPFAFF
TRBD2 TRBJ2-7 TRBV7-9 NA TGTGCCAGCAGCCCCGGGACTAGCGGGGGGCCTACCTACGAGCAGTACTTC CASSPGTSGGPTYEQYF
NA TRBJ1-2 TRBV9 once TGTGCCAGCACCACAGACGGGTTGTTTCGCGGCTACACCTTC CASTTDGLFRGYTF
NA TRBJ2-3 TRBV11-2 NA TGTGCCAGCAGGCAATCGGTCACAGATACGCAGTATTTT CASRQSVTDTQYF
NA TRBJ1-2 TRBV19 NA TGTGCCAGTAGTATATACGACACTGAGGGCTATGGCTACACCTTC CASSIYDTEGYGYTF
TRBD1 TRBJ2-5 TRBV18 NA TGTGCCAGCTCTCGGCAGGGGGTCGGAGAGACCCAGTACTTC CASSRQGVGETQYF
NA TRBJ1-5 TRBV19 few TGTGCCAGTAGTATCCGGTTGGCACATAATCAGCCCCAGCATTTT CASSIRLAHNQPQHF
NA TRBJ1-1 TRBV7-8 NA TGTGCCAGCAGCTTAGCGGGACTGAACACTGAAGCTTTCTTT CASSLAGLNTEAFF